This TCR beta chain was sequenced in a study of control samples from healthy donors and cancer patients (dated by TCRdb to the early 2020s). Trimming removed 4 bases from V and 5 bases from J; the gene matches leave 10 bases unexplained. Based on the germline V gene, the CDR1 and CDR2 sequences are MNHEY and SVGAGI. The CDR3 spans 15 residues, from the cysteine through the phenylalanine. Only the CDR3 DNA is retained, 45 bases long and in frame from the first base. Notes on this clone: It has no known antigen specificity. No base-level quality is on record; no much larger clone is a single base apart.

The library was obtained by the immunoSEQ multiplex PCR assay. TCRdb took this table from immuneACCESS and kept in-frame rearrangements with V and J called. Such tables lack part of the clones; where checked against another copy, unresolved V genes explain under half of the gap, and the rest is unexplained. For this sample there are 85,000 to 100,000 clones; just over 90% appear just once. The ten largest make up approximately 8% of the sample. The chain was built from TRBV6-5 and TRBJ1-2; TRBD1 aligns with 7 central bases. The source is a man aged 18 to 30 in good health. Sequenced: blood. The CDR3 loop reads CASSSEGGRGYGYTF. The nucleotide sequence reads TGTGCCAGCAGTTCCGAGGGTGGCAGGGGGTATGGCTACACCTTC.